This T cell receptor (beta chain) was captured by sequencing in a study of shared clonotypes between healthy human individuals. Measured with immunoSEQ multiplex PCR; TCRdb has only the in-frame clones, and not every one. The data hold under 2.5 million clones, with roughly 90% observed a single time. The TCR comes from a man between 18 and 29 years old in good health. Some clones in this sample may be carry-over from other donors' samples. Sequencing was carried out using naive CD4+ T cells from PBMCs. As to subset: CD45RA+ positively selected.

CDR3 nucleotide sequence: TGTGCCAGCAGCTCTCGCCAGGGAGCCTACGAGCAGTACTTC. This gives the protein CASSSRQGAYEQYF. The gene calls are TRBV14 and TRBJ2-7, with D tentatively TRBD1 or TRBD2 (5 bases each). The length of the CDR3 is 14 residues. V was clipped by 5 bases and J by 2 bases, with 13 bases between them. The V gene's germline CDR1 is SGHDN and CDR2 FVKESK. Looking up the rest from reference TRBV14 and TRBJ2-7 gives the full variable domain: EAGVTQFPSHSVIEKGQTVTLRCDPISGHDNLYWYRRVMGKEIKFLLHFVKESKQDESGMPNNRFLAERTGGTYSTLKVQPAELEDSGVYFCASSSRQGAYEQYFGPGTRLTVT.